What follows describes a single T cell receptor (beta chain). The data were produced by immunoSEQ multiplex PCR, yet TCRdb's version contains in-frame clones alone and is incomplete. The sample lists about 4,500 clones, roughly 29% occurring once. The data derive from a study of T cells in localized non-small cell lung cancer. With 7 bases clipped from V and 4 bases from J, the junction kept 6 bases outside the gene matches. CDR3 length: 15 amino acids. Germline CDR1 and CDR2: LNHNV and YYDKDF (reference sequence). The TCR comes from a male donor at least 60 years old with stage I lung adenocarcinoma. This chain uses TRBV15 with TRBJ1-6; 8 bases line up with TRBD1. Sequenced here: lung tumor tissue, sampled before any cancer treatment. The CDR3 nucleotides read TGTGCCACCACTACGACAGGGGTTTATAATTCACCCCTCCACTTT. It translates to CATTTTGVYNSPLHF.